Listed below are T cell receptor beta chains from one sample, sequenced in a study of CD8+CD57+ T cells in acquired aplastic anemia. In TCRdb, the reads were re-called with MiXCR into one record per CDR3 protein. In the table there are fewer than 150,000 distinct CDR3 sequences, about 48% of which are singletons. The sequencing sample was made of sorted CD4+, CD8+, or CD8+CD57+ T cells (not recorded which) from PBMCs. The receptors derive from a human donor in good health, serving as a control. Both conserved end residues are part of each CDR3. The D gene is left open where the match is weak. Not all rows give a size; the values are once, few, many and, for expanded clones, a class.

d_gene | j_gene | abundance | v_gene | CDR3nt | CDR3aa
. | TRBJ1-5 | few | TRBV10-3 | TGTGCCATCAGTGAGTCGGGGGGACAGCCCCAGCATTTT | CAISESGGQPQHF
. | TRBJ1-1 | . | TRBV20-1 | TGCAGTGTATCCATAGGGCCGAACACTGAAGCTTTCTTT | CSVSIGPNTEAFF
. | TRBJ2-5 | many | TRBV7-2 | TGTGCCAGCAGCTTCCAGGTTGAGACCCAGTACTTC | CASSFQVETQYF
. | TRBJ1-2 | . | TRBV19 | TGTGCCACATCCATCGGGACGGAATATGGCTACACCTTC | CATSIGTEYGYTF
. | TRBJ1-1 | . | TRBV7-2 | TGTGCCAGCAGCCCTACAGGCCCCATGAACACTGAAGCTTTCTTT | CASSPTGPMNTEAFF
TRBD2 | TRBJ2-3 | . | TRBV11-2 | TGTGCCAGCAGCCCGACTAGCGGGGGGGCATATACGCAGTATTTT | CASSPTSGGAYTQYF
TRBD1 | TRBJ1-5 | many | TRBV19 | TGTGCCAGTAGTATCTCTCTCGGACAGGGCCGAAGGATTAATCAGCCCCAGCATTTT | CASSISLGQGRRINQPQHF
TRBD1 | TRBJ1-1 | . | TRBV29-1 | TGCAGCGTGGCTCAGGGGGGACAGGGGACTGAAGCTTTCTTT | CSVAQGGQGTEAFF
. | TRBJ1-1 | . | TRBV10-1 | TGCGCCAGCACCCGAACCGAGGGGTCTGAAGCTTTCTTT | CASTRTEGSEAFF
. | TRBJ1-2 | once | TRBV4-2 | TGTGCCAGCAACCTAGGGGGTAACTATGGCTACACCTTC | CASNLGGNYGYTF
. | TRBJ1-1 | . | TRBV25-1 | TGTGCCAGCAGTGTGGGTAAGTCCACTGAAGCTTTCTTT | CASSVGKSTEAFF
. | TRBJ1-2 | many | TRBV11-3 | TGTGCCAGCAGCTTTAAGGCCTATGGCTACACCTTC | CASSFKAYGYTF
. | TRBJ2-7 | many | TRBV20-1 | TGCAGTGCTAGAATAAGACGCGGCGAGCAGTACTTC | CSARIRRGEQYF
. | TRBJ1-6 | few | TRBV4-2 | TGTGCCAGCAGCCAAGATTCCGAGGCCGGGTTGGTTTCACCCCTCCACTTT | CASSQDSEAGLVSPLHF
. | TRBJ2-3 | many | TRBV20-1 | TGCAGTGCGCAAGTCCAGGGTCCAGATACGCAGTATTTT | CSAQVQGPDTQYF
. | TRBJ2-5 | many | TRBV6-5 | TGTGCCAGCAGCGCCCCAACGGTAGAGACCCAGTACTTC | CASSAPTVETQYF
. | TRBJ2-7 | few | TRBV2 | TGTGCCAGCAGTCTAGCAACCTACGAGCAGTACTTC | CASSLATYEQYF
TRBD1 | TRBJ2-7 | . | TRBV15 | TGTGCCACCAGGAGACAGGGGACGAACGAGCAGTACTTC | CATRRQGTNEQYF
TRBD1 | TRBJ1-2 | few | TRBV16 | TGTGCCAGCAGCCAAGGTAGTAGGACAGGCTATGGCTACACCTTC | CASSQGSRTGYGYTF
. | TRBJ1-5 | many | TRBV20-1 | TGCAGTGCTAGTAACAGGGTTGGGCAGCCCCAGCATTTT | CSASNRVGQPQHF
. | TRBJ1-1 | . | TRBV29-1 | TGCAGCGGGAAGGGCGGGTTGGCGGACACTGAAGCTTTCTTT | CSGKGGLADTEAFF
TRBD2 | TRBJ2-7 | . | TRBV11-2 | TGTGCCAGCAGCCCGGACGGGACTAGCGGGGGGGCCTACGAGCAGTACTTC | CASSPDGTSGGAYEQYF
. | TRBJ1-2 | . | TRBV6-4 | TGTGCCAGCAGTGGCGGACAGAACTATGGATACACCTTC | CASSGGQNYGYTF
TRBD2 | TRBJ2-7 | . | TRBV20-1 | TGCAGTGCTAGAGGGGTCGGGACTAGAGGAGAGCAGTACTTC | CSARGVGTRGEQYF
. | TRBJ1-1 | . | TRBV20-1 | TGCAGTGCTAAGAGGCGCGACACTGAAGCTTTCTTT | CSAKRRDTEAFF
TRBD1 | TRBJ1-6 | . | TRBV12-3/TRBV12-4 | TGTGCCAGCAGTTTACAGCGGGGTAGAAGGGACAGCGTGAATTCACCCCTCCACTTT | CASSLQRGRRDSVNSPLHF
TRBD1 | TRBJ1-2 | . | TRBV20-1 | TGCAGTGCTAGCCGACAGGGGAGAGACACCTTC | CSASRQGRDTF
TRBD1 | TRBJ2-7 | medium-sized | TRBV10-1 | TGCGCCAGCAGCGAGGGGACAGGGTTTAGCTACGAGCAGTACTTC | CASSEGTGFSYEQYF
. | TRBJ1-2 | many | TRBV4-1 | TGCGCCAGCAGCCGGAAAGACAGCACTCCTAACTATGGCTACACCTTC | CASSRKDSTPNYGYTF
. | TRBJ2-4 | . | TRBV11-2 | TGTGCCAGCAGCCACGGGGGCTCTATAATAGCCAAAAACATTCAGTACTTC | CASSHGGSIIAKNIQYF
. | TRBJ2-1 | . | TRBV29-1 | TGCAGCGTTGTGGAAGGCAGTCCCTACAATGAGCAGTTCTTC | CSVVEGSPYNEQFF
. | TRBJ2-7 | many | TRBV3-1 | TGTGCCAGCAGCCAAACAGGGCTCGAGCAGTACTTC | CASSQTGLEQYF
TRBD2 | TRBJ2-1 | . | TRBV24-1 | TGTGCCACCAGCGCTGGACTAGCCGGGAGAGATGAGCAGTTCTTC | CATSAGLAGRDEQFF
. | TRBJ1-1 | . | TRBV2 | TGTGCCACCGGGGGGACGAGAACTGAAGCTTTCTTT | CATGGTRTEAFF
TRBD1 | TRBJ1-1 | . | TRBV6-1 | TGTGCCAGCATCCAGGACAGGGGAGTCGCTGAAGCTTTCTTT | CASIQDRGVAEAFF
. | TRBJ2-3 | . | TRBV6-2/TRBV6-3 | TGTGCCAGCATGTACGGAACTAGCACAGATACGCAGTATTTT | CASMYGTSTDTQYF